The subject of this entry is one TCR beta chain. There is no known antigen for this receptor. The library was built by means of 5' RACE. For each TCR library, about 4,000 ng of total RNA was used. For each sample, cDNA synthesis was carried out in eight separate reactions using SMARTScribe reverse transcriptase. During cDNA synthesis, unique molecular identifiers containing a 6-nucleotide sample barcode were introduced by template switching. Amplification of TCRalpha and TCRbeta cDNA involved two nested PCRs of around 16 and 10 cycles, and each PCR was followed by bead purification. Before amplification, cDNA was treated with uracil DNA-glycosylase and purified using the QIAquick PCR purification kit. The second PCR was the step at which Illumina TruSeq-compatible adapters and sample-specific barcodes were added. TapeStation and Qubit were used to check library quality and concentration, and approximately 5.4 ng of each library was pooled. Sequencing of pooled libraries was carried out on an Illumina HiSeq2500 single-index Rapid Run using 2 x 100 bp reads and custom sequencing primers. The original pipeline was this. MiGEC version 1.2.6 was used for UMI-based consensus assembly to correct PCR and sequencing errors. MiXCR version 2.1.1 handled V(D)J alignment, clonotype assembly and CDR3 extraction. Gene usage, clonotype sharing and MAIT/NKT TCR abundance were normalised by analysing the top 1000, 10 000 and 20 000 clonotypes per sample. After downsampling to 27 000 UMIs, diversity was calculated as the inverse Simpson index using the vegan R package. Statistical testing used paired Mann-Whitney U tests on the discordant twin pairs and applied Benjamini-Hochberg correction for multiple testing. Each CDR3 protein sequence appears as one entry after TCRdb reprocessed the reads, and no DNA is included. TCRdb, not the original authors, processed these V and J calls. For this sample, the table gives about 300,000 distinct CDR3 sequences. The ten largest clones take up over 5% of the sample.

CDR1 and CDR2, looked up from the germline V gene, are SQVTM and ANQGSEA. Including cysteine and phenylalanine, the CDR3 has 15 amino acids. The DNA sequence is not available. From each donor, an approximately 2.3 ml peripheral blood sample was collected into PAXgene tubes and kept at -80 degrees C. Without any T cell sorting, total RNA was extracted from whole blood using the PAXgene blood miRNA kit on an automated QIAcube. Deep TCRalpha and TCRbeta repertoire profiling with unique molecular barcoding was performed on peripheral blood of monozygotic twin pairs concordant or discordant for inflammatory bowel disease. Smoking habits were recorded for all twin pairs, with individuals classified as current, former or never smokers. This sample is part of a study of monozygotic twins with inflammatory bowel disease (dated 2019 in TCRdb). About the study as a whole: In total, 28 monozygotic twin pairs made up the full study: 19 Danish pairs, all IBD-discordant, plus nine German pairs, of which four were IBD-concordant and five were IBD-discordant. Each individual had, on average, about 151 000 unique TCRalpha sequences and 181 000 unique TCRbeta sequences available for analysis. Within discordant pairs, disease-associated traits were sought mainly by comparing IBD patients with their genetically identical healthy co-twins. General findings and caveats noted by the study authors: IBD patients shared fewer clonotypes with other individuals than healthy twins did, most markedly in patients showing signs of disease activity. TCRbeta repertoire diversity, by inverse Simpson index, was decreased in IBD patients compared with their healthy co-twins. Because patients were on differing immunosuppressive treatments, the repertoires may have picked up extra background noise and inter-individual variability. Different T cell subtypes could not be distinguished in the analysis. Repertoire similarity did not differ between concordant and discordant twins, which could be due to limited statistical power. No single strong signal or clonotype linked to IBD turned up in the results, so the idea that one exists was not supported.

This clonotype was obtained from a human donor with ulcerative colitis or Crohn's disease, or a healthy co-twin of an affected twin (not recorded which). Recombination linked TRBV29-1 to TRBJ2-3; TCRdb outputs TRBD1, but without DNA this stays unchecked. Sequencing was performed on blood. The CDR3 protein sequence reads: CSAGRGPKDTDTQYF.